These 15 T cell receptor beta chains came from one sample sequenced in a study of blood T cell repertoires in COVID-19. Libraries were prepared by immunoSEQ multiplex PCR; TCRdb keeps only in-frame clonotypes and omits some of them. The sample records fewer than 650,000 clones, less than 90% being singletons. The sample consisted of peripheral blood. The receptors shown here come from a woman in her fifties or sixties with COVID-19, enrolled during active disease.

This clone was seen once. V usage is TRBV6-5 and J usage is TRBJ2-3; D perhaps matches TRBD1 (6 bases). Germline CDR1 and CDR2: MNHEY and SVGAGI. CDR3 size: 16 residues. V lost 4 bases and J lost 5, with 19 bases in between. Here the CDR3 DNA reads TGTGCCAGCAGTTCATCGCAGGGGCGATTCATAGATACGCAGTATTTT. As protein: CASSSSQGRFIDTQYF.

V gene TRBV30 combines with J gene TRBJ2-2; D might be TRBD1 (5 bases). The CDR3 extends over 17 amino acids. Germline V gene lookup returns CDR1 GTSNPN and CDR2 SVGIG (reference sequence). V gave up 3 bases and J gave up 3 bases, with 20 bases separating them. CDR3 residues: CAWRNRAGQRDTGELFF. The CDR3 DNA sequence: TGTGCCTGGAGGAACCGGGCAGGGCAAAGGGACACCGGGGAGCTGTTTTTT.

The chain is built from TRBV11-2 and TRBJ1-3; 7 nucleotides align to TRBD1. The CDR3 sequence is 14 residues long. Germline CDR1 and CDR2: SGHAT and FQNNGV. The trim removed 5 bases at V and 7 bases at J, leaving 8 bases unmatched. CDR3 in amino acids: CASSTQGPWNTIYF. The CDR3 coding sequence is TGTGCCAGCAGCACACAGGGGCCGTGGAACACCATATATTTT.

This clone appeared a single time. The chain links TRBV30 to TRBJ2-1, with TRBD2 identical over 8 bases. Germline loops: CDR1 GTSNPN, CDR2 SVGIG (reference sequence). The CDR3 is 18 amino acids. Unmatched junction bases numbered 15, after V lost 5 bases and J lost 0 bases. CDR3 coding DNA: TGTGCCTGGTCGAAAATTGTAGCGGGGCTTAGCTCCTACAATGAGCAGTTCTTC. Its protein is CAWSKIVAGLSSYNEQFF.

The chain has TRBV5-1 and TRBJ1-1; 8 bases match TRBD1. With 4 bases clipped from V and 4 bases from J, the junction kept 9 bases outside the gene matches. This CDR3 contains 15 residues. Germline V gene lookup returns CDR1 SGHRS and CDR2 YFSETQ. CDR3 sequence reads: CASSLAGGAGTEAFF. The DNA of the CDR3 is TGCGCCAGCAGCCTCGCAGGGGGCGCTGGCACTGAAGCTTTCTTT.

The chain is built from TRBV6-5 and TRBJ2-3, with 10 bases fitting TRBD1. Losses at the gene ends were 3 bases for V and 4 bases for J; bases not matched to a gene: 4. CDR3 length equals 15 residues. The V gene's germline CDR1 is MNHEY and CDR2 SVGAGI. CDR3 residues: CASSYGTGVSDTQYF. Written as DNA, the CDR3 is TGTGCCAGCAGTTATGGGACAGGGGTTTCAGATACGCAGTATTTT.

The genes are TRBV7-9 and TRBJ1-2; TRBD1 aligns across 7 bases. Germline CDR1 reads SEHNR; CDR2 reads FQNEAQ (reference sequence). With V trimmed by 5 bases and J by 0 bases, 6 bases remained unmatched. CDR3 size: 15 residues. This chain's CDR3 is CASSPWTGSNYGYTF. The DNA of the CDR3 is TGTGCCAGCAGCCCGTGGACAGGTTCTAACTATGGCTACACCTTC.

The chain employs TRBV9 and TRBJ2-1, with 9 bases identical to TRBD2. From germline, CDR1 is SGDLS and CDR2 YYNGEE. The J segment lost 2 bases and the V segment lost 4 bases, leaving 7 bases of the junction unmatched. This CDR3 contains 16 residues. The DNA of the CDR3 is TGTGCCAGCAGCAAAATCAGCGGGGGGACCTACAATGAGCAGTTCTTC. It yields the protein CASSKISGGTYNEQFF.

This rearrangement joins TRBV7-2 to TRBJ2-3; 10 bases map to TRBD1. Trimming at V came to 5 bases and at J to 7 bases, leaving 9 bases not matched to a gene. The CDR3 covers 15 residues. Germline CDR1 reads SGHTA; CDR2 reads FQGNSA. In DNA, the CDR3 is TGTGCCAGCAGCGAACGACAGGGGGCTAAAAATACGCAGTATTTT. Translated, it gives CASSERQGAKNTQYF. Combining the CDR3 with reference TRBV7-2 and TRBJ2-3 gives the whole variable domain GAGVSQSPSNKVTEKGKDVELRCDPISGHTALYWYRQSLGQGLEFLIYFQGNSAPDKSGLPSDRFSAERTGGSVSTLTIQRTQQEDSAVYLCASSERQGAKNTQYFGPGTRLTVL.

Points on this clone: Additional DNA sequences in this sample encode the identical CDR3. The chain joins TRBV11-2 to TRBJ2-7; D call uncertain. Germline V gene sequence: CDR1 SGHAT, CDR2 FQNNGV. The CDR3 is 12 amino acids. V was clipped by 3 bases and J by 1 base, with 4 bases between them. The CDR3 loop is CASSFSSYEQYF. The CDR3 DNA reads TGTGCCAGCAGCTTTTCATCCTACGAGCAGTACTTC.

The chain carries TRBV6-6 and TRBJ1-5; 8 bases fit TRBD1. This CDR3 contains 15 residues. J gave up 5 bases and V 2 bases, and 5 bases lay outside the gene matches. CDR1 MNHNY and CDR2 SVGAGI come from the germline V gene (reference sequence). In DNA form, the CDR3 reads TGTGCCAGCAGTTACGGATACAGGGGGGATCAGCCCCAGCATTTT. Amino acids: CASSYGYRGDQPQHF.

The chain joins TRBV4-1 to TRBJ1-3; D gene ambiguous. This CDR3 contains 15 residues. Germline loops: CDR1 MGHRA, CDR2 YSYEKL. Trimming stripped 0 bases from V and 9 bases from J, with 15 bases between. The CDR3 nucleotides are TGCGCCAGCAGCCAAGAAAGGAGTCAGTTAAGCACCATATATTTT. Amino acids: CASSQERSQLSTIYF.

Points on this clone: The sample carries other DNA sequences with the same CDR3. The gene calls are TRBV30 and TRBJ1-2, with TRBD1 matching over 11 bases. V was clipped by 5 bases and J by 4 bases; unmatched bases: 0. Germline assignment: CDR1 GTSNPN and CDR2 SVGIG (reference sequence). The CDR3 covers 12 residues. The CDR3, as DNA: TGTGCCTGGGGGACAGGGGGCTATGGCTACACCTTC. This codes for CAWGTGGYGYTF.

This chain uses TRBV4-2 with TRBJ2-5; D possibly corresponds to TRBD2 (6 bases). The CDR3 totals 14 residues. Between the trimmed V and J ends, which lost 1 base and 7 bases, there was a span of 13 bases. CDR1 LGHNA and CDR2 YNFKEQ come from the germline V gene. The CDR3 DNA reads TGTGCCAGCAGCCAAGGAGCCCCCGGGGGGACCCAGTACTTC. The encoded protein is CASSQGAPGGTQYF.

The chain joins TRBV29-1 to TRBJ1-5; TRBD1 aligns across 8 bases. Germline V gives CDR1 SQVTM, CDR2 ANQGSEA. The CDR3 contains 13 residues. With V trimmed by 4 bases and J by 2 bases, 1 base remained unmatched. Here the CDR3 DNA reads TGCAGCGTTGGGGGACAGGGCAATCAGCCCCAGCATTTT. Protein product: CSVGGQGNQPQHF. The full variable domain, its missing parts supplied by reference TRBV29-1 and TRBJ1-5, is SAVISQKPSRDICQRGTSLTIQCQVDSQVTMMFWYRQQPGQSLTLIATANQGSEATYESGFVIDKFPISRPNLTFSTLTVSNMSPEDSSIYLCSVGGQGNQPQHFGDGTRLSIL.